This passage covers 19 T cell receptor beta chains from one sample sequenced in a study of OX40 agonist ivuxolimab in advanced cancers. Sequencing was performed with immunoSEQ multiplex PCR; in TCRdb, only in-frame clones are kept and a portion is missing. The sample includes approximately 90,000 clones, roughly 89% of them seen just once. Here the sequenced sample was CD4+ or CD8+ T cells sorted from blood, taken in a trial of the OX40 agonist ivuxolimab. The receptors were gathered from an adult with an advanced solid tumor such as melanoma, head and neck, liver or kidney cancer.

The chain couples TRBV27 to TRBJ1-3; no reliable D call. The germline V gene has CDR1 MNHEY and CDR2 SMNVEV (reference sequence). Trimming cost V 2 bases and J 4 bases, with 3 bases left between them. The CDR3 is 12 residues long. Here the CDR3 reads CASSLPGNTIYF. The CDR3 DNA reads as TGTGCCAGCAGTTTACCCGGAAACACCATATATTTT.

The chain links TRBV11-3 to TRBJ2-1, with D possibly matching TRBD2 (6 bases). This CDR3 region has 12 residues. V was pared by 5 bases and J by 8 bases, with 10 bases between. Germline values: CDR1 SGHNT, CDR2 YENEEA. The CDR3 protein is CASSHGGYEQFF. Written as DNA, the CDR3 is TGTGCCAGCAGCCACGGAGGGTATGAGCAGTTCTTC.

The rearrangement links TRBV7-9 to TRBJ2-3; D perhaps matches TRBD2 (6 bases). CDR3 length: 15 amino acids. The V end was cut by 5 bases, the J end by 5 bases, with 17 bases between. The germline V gene has CDR1 SEHNR and CDR2 FQNEAQ (reference sequence). The CDR3 reads CASSTGTFQGDTQYF. The CDR3 DNA reads TGTGCCAGCAGCACCGGGACTTTCCAGGGAGATACGCAGTATTTT.

J is TRBJ2-7 and V is TRBV6-5; 7 nucleotides match TRBD2. Trimming took 0 bases from V and 2 from J; bases not matched to a gene: 7. The CDR3 is 16 amino acids. Per germline, CDR1 MNHEY and CDR2 SVGAGI. The CDR3 protein is CASSYSGGSYPYEQYF. The CDR3 DNA reads as TGTGCCAGCAGTTACTCGGGCGGGAGCTATCCCTACGAGCAGTACTTC.

J is TRBJ2-7 and V is TRBV15; 10 nucleotides align to TRBD1. Per the germline V gene, CDR1 is LNHNV and CDR2 is YYDKDF (reference sequence). Trimming removed 5 bases from V and 4 bases from J; junction bases left unmatched: 2. CDR3 length: 13 residues. In nucleotides, the CDR3 is TGTGCCACCAGCGGACAGGGGGGATACGAGCAGTACTTC. Amino acids: CATSGQGGYEQYF.

With regard to this clone: This same CDR3 is encoded by further DNA sequences in the sample. The CDR3 loop is CASSLGGNTEAFF. In nucleotides, the CDR3 is TGTGCCAGCAGTTTAGGAGGGAACACTGAAGCTTTCTTT. The chain is built from TRBV27 and TRBJ1-1; D is unresolved. Trimming pared 2 bases from V and 1 base from J, leaving 5 bases between. This CDR3 contains 13 residues. The germline V gene encodes CDR1 MNHEY and CDR2 SMNVEV (reference sequence).

The chain employs TRBV7-9 and TRBJ2-3; D remains ambiguous. Trimming removed 8 bases at V and 2 bases at J, with 8 bases between. Germline V gives CDR1 SEHNR, CDR2 FQNEAQ (reference sequence). The CDR3 is 12 residues long. DNA of the CDR3: TGTGCCAGCGGAATCCTCACAGATACGCAGTATTTT. Encoded protein: CASGILTDTQYF.

The chain links TRBV28 to TRBJ1-4, with a possible D match to TRBD1 (5 bases). The CDR3 sequence is 15 residues long. Germline CDR1 MDHEN, CDR2 SYDVKM. Deletions cut 5 bases from V and 3 bases from J, with 13 bases between. CDR3 sequence reads: CASSARGGANEKLFF. The CDR3 DNA is TGTGCCAGCAGTGCTAGGGGTGGGGCTAATGAAAAACTGTTTTTT.

This sequence joins TRBV5-6 and TRBJ2-7, with a tentative D call TRBD1 (5 bases). CDR1 is SGHDT, CDR2 YYEEEE, per germline. The CDR3 is made up of 14 amino acids. V was trimmed by 4 bases and J by 2 bases, leaving 13 bases between them. DNA for the CDR3: TGTGCCAGCAGCCCGACAGCCTTAACCTACGAGCAGTACTTC. The encoded protein is CASSPTALTYEQYF.

The chain employs TRBV6-5 and TRBJ2-5, with D maybe TRBD1 (7 bases). This CDR3 has 14 amino acids. The germline gives CDR1 MNHEY, CDR2 SVGAGI. With 3 bases removed from V and 5 bases from J, the gap between germline ends came to 13 bases. This CDR3 is CASSYGGGIETQYF. The CDR3 DNA reads TGTGCCAGCAGTTATGGAGGGGGCATCGAGACCCAGTACTTC.

The genes are TRBV27 and TRBJ2-7, with D possibly matching TRBD2 (6 bases). Trimming stripped 8 bases from V and 2 bases from J, with 16 bases between. Germline V gene lookup returns CDR1 MNHEY and CDR2 SMNVEV (reference sequence). The CDR3 loop spans 14 amino acids. This CDR3 is CASGRGVSAYEQYF. The CDR3 DNA follows: TGTGCCAGCGGTCGCGGGGTTTCAGCCTACGAGCAGTACTTC.

Notes on this clone: Here the CDR3 omits its conserved ending phenylalanine or tryptophan, so a read error is the likely source. No DNA is shown, since the ends of the CDR3 on it are uncertain; the CDR3 is the one TCRdb lists. V and J are TRBV6-5 and TRBJ2-7; the DNA was not compared with TRBD1, the D call given in the table. Looked up from germline, CDR1 is MNHEY and CDR2 is SVGAGI. The CDR3 length equals 12 residues, ends included. The CDR3 loop reads CASSYPGQGDVL.

The chain has TRBV19 and TRBJ1-6; D call uncertain. The length of the CDR3 is 14 residues. Trimming took off 0 bases at V and 10 bases at J, with 10 bases between the two ends. Germline values: CDR1 LNHDA, CDR2 SQIVND (reference sequence). The CDR3 DNA sequence: TGTGCCAGTAGTATAGATCGACTGGGCTCACCCCTCCACTTT. It specifies CASSIDRLGSPLHF.

The genes are TRBV27 and TRBJ1-2, with unresolved D. The CDR3 is made up of 13 amino acids. Trimming stripped 5 bases from V and 1 base from J, with 8 bases between. CDR1 and CDR2 (germline): MNHEY, SMNVEV (reference sequence). In DNA form, the CDR3 reads TGTGCCAGCAGTGATGGGGTTAACTATGGCTACACCTTC. Translation: CASSDGVNYGYTF.

The rearrangement uses TRBV5-1 and TRBJ1-4, with a possible D match to TRBD1 (5 bases). The CDR3 sequence is 14 residues long. With 4 bases removed from V and 7 bases from J, the gap between germline ends came to 14 bases. From germline, CDR1 is SGHRS and CDR2 YFSETQ. The CDR3 here is CASSHAGTLEKLFF. The CDR3 DNA reads TGCGCCAGCAGCCACGCCGGGACTCTTGAAAAACTGTTTTTT.

V usage is TRBV9 and J usage is TRBJ2-1, with 7 bases that match TRBD2. The CDR3 extends over 14 amino acids. With 4 bases clipped from V and 7 bases from J, the junction kept 8 bases outside the gene matches. The germline V gene encodes CDR1 SGDLS and CDR2 YYNGEE. CDR3 protein: CASSSRTGGNEQFF. The CDR3 DNA reads TGTGCCAGCAGCTCCAGGACCGGGGGGAATGAGCAGTTCTTC.

V is TRBV27 and J is TRBJ2-2; D is undetermined. In germline, CDR1 is MNHEY, CDR2 SMNVEV (reference sequence). V lost 5 bases to trimming and J lost 0 bases, with 4 bases between them. The CDR3 totals 13 residues. CDR3 coding DNA: TGTGCCAGCAGTCTCTCGAACACCGGGGAGCTGTTTTTT. It encodes CASSLSNTGELFF.

V and J are TRBV7-9 and TRBJ1-2; no definite D call. This CDR3 contains 11 residues. Germline V lookup: CDR1 SEHNR, CDR2 FQNEAQ (reference sequence). V was trimmed by 5 bases and J by 3 bases, leaving 4 bases between them. The CDR3 DNA sequence: TGTGCCAGCAGCAGGGACTATGGCTACACCTTC. Residues: CASSRDYGYTF. The variable domain in full, with the rest retrieved from reference TRBV7-9 and TRBJ1-2, is DTGVSQNPRHKITKRGQNVTFRCDPISEHNRLYWYRQTLGQGPEFLTYFQNEAQLEKSRLLSDRFSAERPKGSFSTLEIQRTEQGDSAMYLCASSRDYGYTFGSGTRLTVV.

This chain uses TRBV4-1 with TRBJ2-7; TRBD2 matches 9 bases. Trimming took 3 bases from V and 2 from J; bases not matched to a gene: 5. Germline CDR1 and CDR2: MGHRA and YSYEKL. The CDR3 has 15 amino acids. This chain's CDR3 is CASSQTSGAAYEQYF. The CDR3 nucleotides read TGCGCCAGCAGCCAGACTAGCGGAGCCGCCTACGAGCAGTACTTC.